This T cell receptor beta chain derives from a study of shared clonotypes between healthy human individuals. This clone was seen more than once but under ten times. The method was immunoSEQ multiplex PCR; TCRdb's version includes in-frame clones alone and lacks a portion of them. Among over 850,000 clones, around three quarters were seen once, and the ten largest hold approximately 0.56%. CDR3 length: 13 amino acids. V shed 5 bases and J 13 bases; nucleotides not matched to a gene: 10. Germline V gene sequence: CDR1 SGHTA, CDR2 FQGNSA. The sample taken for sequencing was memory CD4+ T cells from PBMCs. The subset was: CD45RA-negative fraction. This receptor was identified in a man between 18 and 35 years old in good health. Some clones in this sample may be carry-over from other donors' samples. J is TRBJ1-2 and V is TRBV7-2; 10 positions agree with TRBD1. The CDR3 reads CASSQTGQGQCTF. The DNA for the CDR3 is TGTGCCAGCAGCCAAACGGGACAGGGGCAGTGCACCTTC.